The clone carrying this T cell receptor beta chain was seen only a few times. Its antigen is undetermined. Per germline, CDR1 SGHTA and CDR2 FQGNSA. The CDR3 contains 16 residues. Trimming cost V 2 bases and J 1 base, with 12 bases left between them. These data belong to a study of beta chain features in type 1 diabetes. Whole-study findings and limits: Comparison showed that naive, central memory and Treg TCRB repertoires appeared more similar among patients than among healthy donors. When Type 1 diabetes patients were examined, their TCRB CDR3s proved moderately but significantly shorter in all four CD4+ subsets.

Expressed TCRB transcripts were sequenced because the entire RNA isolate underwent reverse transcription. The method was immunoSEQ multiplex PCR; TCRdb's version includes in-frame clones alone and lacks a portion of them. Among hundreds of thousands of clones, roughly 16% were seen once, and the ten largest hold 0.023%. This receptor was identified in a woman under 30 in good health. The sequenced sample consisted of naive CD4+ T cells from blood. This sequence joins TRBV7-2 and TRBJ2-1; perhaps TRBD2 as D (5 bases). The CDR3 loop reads CASSLRRVGSYNEQFF. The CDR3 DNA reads TGTGCCAGCAGCTTACGGCGGGTTGGGTCCTACAATGAGCAGTTCTTC. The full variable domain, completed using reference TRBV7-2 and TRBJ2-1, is GAGVSQSPSNKVTEKGKDVELRCDPISGHTALYWYRQSLGQGLEFLIYFQGNSAPDKSGLPSDRFSAERTGGSVSTLTIQRTQQEDSAVYLCASSLRRVGSYNEQFFGPGTRLTVL.